The entry below describes one T cell receptor beta chain. No cognate antigen has been identified for it. Base qualities are not recorded, but no much larger clone differs from it by a single base. RNA was extracted using the RNeasy kit, and about 0.5 to 1 microgram was reverse transcribed with random hexamers. TCR beta CDR3 regions were amplified with the immunoSEQ multiplex PCR assay covering 54 Vbeta and 13 Jbeta segments. Bias from PCR amplification was corrected by using a synthetic template baseline for primer optimization and for computational correction. Per the authors' processing: Reads were annotated to V, D and J genes according to IMGT and were analyzed with immunoSEQ Analyzer, with only productive sequences retained. Clonality was computed as one minus Shannon entropy normalized by log2 of the number of productive unique sequences. For each patient and control, public and private clones were evaluated among the 100 most prevalent clones. Clones were defined as Susac-specific when absent from the healthy and MS cohorts, from about 1,100 published viral clones and from other ImmuneACCESS disease sequences. TCRdb itself trimmed the public reads at Q25 with fastp, ran MiXCR and retained productive beta chains. Records with the same CDR3 protein are collapsed into one entry carrying the most frequent genes and DNA. It is TCRdb's table, rather than the study itself, that gives the V and J calls and clone size. The sample includes about 94,000 distinct CDR3 sequences, with just under 95% observed a single time. The ten top clones hold more than 0.3% of the sample.

Peripheral blood CD8+ and CD4+ T cells from healthy donors, Susac syndrome patients and multiple sclerosis patients were profiled using high-throughput TCR beta sequencing. The Susac syndrome patients fulfilled recently defined diagnostic criteria for either definite or probable disease. Bulk CD8+ and CD4+ T cells were purified by magnetic negative isolation, while CD8+ TEMRA cells were enriched using FACS. Blood was collected in EDTA tubes and processed within 24 hours, with PBMCs isolated through density gradient centrifugation. PBMCs intended for TCR sequencing were frozen in liquid nitrogen and were later thawed in a 37 degrees C water bath. The sorted or isolated CD4+, CD8+ and CD8+ TEMRA cells reached a purity of at least 90%. The data were taken from a study of CD8 T cells in Susac syndrome (dated by TCRdb to the late 2010s). Regarding the complete study: Of the Susac syndrome patients who were sequenced, fewer than ten were in clinical remission while six had clinically active disease. Susac syndrome patients were therapy-naive, on corticosteroids (some also receiving IVIg), or on IVIg alone at blood withdrawal. Repertoire sequencing was used to test whether CD8+ T cell activation and differentiation in Susac syndrome was antigen driven. Paper-wide results and their limitations: The TCR sequencing and HLA analysis was acknowledged to have included a relatively small number of individuals. The CD4+ T cell repertoire of patients with Susac syndrome showed no detectable clonal expansion.

The V end loses 1 base and the J end loses 1 base, and a stretch of 7 bases separates them. The CDR3, from cysteine to phenylalanine, totals 14 residues. Just the 42-base CDR3 DNA is kept, in frame starting at base 1. This receptor was taken from a human donor with Susac syndrome. Sequencing was done on a sample of CD4+ T cells from PBMCs. The rearranged segments are TRBV12-3 or TRBV12-4 and TRBJ1-1; TRBD1 is possibly the D segment (6 matching bases). The CDR3 here reads CASSLEQGNTEAFF. The bases read TGTGCCAGCAGTTTAGAACAGGGGAACACTGAAGCTTTCTTT.